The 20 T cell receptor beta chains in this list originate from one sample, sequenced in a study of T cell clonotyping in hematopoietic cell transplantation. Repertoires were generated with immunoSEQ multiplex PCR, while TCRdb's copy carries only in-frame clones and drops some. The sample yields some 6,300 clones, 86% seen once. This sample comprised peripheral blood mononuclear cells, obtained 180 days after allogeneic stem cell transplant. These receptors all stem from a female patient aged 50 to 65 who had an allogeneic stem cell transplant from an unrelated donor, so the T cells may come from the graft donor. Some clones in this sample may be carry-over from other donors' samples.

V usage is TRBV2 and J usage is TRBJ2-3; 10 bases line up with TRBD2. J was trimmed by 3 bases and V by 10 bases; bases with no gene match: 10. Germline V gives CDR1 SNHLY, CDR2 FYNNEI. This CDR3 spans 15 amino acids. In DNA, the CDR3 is TGTGCCATCCAAAAGCGGGGGGGCCCAACAGATACGCAGTATTTT. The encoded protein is CAIQKRGGPTDTQYF.

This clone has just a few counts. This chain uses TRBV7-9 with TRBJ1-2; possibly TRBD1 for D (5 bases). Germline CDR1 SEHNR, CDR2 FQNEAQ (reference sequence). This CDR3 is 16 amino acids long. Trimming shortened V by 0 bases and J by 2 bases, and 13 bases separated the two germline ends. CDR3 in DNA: TGTGCCAGCAGCTTAGCCGGTGGGGGTATGAACTATGGCTACACCTTC. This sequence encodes CASSLAGGGMNYGYTF.

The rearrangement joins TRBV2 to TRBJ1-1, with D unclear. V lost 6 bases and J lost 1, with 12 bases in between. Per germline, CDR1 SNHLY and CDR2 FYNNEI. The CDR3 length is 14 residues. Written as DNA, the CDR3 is TGTGCCAGCAGGAGGACCGACACGAACACTGAAGCTTTCTTT. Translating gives CASRRTDTNTEAFF.

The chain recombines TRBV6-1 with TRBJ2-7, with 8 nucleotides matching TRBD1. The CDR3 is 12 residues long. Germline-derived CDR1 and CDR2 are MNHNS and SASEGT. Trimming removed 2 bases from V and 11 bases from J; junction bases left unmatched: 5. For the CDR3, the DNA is TGTGCCAGCAGTGAAAACGACAGGGGAAAGTACTTC. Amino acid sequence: CASSENDRGKYF.

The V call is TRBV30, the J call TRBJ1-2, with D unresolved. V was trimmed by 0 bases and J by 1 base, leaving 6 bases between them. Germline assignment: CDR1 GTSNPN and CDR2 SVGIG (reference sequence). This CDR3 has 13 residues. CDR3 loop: CAWSVSGNYGYTF. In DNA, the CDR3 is TGTGCCTGGAGTGTGAGCGGTAACTATGGCTACACCTTC.

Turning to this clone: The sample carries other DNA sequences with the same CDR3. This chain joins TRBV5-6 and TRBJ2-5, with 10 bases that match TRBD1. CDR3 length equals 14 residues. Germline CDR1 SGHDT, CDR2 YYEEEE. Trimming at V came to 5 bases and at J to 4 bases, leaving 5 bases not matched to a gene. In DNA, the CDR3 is TGTGCCAGCAGTTCGACAGGGGGCGCAGAGACCCAGTACTTC. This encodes CASSSTGGAETQYF.

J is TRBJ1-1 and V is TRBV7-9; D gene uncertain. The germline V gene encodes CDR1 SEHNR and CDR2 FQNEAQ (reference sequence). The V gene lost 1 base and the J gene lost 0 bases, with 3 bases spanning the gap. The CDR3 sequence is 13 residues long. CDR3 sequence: CASSLDLNTEAFF. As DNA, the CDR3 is TGTGCCAGCAGCTTAGATCTGAACACTGAAGCTTTCTTT.

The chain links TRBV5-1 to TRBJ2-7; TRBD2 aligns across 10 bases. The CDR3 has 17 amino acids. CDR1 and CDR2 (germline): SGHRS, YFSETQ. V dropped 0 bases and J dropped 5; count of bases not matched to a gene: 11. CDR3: CASSLVVERGGDDEQYF. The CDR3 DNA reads TGCGCCAGCAGCTTGGTGGTCGAGCGGGGGGGAGACGACGAGCAGTACTTC.

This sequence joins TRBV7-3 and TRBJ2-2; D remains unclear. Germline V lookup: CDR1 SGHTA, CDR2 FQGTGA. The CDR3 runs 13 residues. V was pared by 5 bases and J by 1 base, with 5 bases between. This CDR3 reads CASSPQNTGELFF. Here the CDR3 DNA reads TGTGCCAGCAGCCCCCAGAACACCGGGGAGCTGTTTTTT.

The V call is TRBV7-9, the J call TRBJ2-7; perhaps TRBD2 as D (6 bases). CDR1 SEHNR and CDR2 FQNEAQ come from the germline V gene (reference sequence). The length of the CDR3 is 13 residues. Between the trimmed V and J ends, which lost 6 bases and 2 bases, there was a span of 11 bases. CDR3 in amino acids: CASRGLTPYEQYF. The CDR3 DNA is TGTGCCAGCAGGGGACTGACTCCCTACGAGCAGTACTTC.

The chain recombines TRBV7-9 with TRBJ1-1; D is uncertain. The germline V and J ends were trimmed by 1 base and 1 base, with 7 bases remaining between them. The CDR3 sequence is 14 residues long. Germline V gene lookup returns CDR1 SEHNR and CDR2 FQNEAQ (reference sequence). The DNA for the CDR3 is TGTGCCAGCAGCTTAGGGGCGGCGAACACTGAAGCTTTCTTT. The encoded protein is CASSLGAANTEAFF.

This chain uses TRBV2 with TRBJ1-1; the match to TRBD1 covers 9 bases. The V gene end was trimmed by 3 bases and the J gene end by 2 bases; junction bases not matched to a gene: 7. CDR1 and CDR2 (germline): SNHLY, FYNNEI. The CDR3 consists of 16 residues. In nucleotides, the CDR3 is TGTGCCAGCAGTGAGTGGACGGGACAGGGAAACACTGAAGCTTTCTTT. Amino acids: CASSEWTGQGNTEAFF.

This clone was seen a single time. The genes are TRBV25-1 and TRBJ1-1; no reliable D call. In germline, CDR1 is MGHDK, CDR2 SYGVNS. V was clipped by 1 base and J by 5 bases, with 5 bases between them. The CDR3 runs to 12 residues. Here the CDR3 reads CASSELGTEAFF. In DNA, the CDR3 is TGTGCCAGCAGTGAATTGGGAACTGAAGCTTTCTTT.

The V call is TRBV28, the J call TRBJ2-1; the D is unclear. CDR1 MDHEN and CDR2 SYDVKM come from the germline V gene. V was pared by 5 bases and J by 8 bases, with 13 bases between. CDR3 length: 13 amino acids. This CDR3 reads CASSNRWTYEQFF. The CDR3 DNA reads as TGTGCCAGCAGTAACCGTTGGACGTATGAGCAGTTCTTC. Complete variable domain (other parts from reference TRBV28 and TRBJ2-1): DVKVTQSSRYLVKRTGEKVFLECVQDMDHENMFWYRQDPGLGLRLIYFSYDVKMKEKGDIPEGYSVSREKKERFSLILESASTNQTSMYLCASSNRWTYEQFFGPGTRLTVL.

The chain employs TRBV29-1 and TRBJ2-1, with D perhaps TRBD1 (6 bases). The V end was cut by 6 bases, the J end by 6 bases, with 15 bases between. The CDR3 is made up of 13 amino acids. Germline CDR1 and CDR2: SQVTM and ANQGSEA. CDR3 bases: TGCAGCGTCCGGCCGGGGACATCCAATGAGCAGTTCTTC. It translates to CSVRPGTSNEQFF.

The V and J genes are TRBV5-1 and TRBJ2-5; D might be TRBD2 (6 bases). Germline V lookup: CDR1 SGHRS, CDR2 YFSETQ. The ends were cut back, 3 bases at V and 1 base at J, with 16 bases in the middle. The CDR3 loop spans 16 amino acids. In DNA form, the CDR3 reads TGCGCCAGCAGCTCCACCGGGACTGGGACCCAAGAGACCCAGTACTTC. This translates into CASSSTGTGTQETQYF.

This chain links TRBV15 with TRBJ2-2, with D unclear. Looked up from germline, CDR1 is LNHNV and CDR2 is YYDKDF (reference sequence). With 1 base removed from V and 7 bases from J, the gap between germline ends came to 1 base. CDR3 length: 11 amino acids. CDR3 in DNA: TGTGCCACCAGCAGAGTCGGGGAGCTGTTTTTT. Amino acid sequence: CATSRVGELFF.

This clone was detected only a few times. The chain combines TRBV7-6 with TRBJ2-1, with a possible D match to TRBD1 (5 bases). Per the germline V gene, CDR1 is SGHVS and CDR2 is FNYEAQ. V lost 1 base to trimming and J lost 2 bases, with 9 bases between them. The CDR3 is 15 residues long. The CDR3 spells CASSLETGAYNEQFF. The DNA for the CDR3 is TGTGCCAGCAGCTTAGAAACAGGAGCCTACAATGAGCAGTTCTTC.

CDR3 sequence (DNA): TGTGCCAGCATCCCAGGTGGAGATAGGCAGCCCCAGCATTTT. This sequence encodes CASIPGGDRQPQHF. V is TRBV6-1 and J is TRBJ1-5; D ambiguous. V was cut by 7 bases and J by 7 bases, with 17 bases left in between. The CDR3 contains 14 residues. The germline gives CDR1 MNHNS, CDR2 SASEGT.

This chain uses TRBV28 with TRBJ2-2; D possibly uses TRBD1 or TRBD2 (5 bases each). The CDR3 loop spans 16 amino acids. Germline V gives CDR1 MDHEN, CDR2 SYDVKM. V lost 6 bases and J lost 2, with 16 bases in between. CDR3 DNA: TGTGCCAGCAGGGGACCGGGACCCACTAACACCGGGGAGCTGTTTTTT. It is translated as CASRGPGPTNTGELFF.